The entry below describes one TCR beta chain. What it binds is unknown. Germline V lookup: CDR1 ENHRY, CDR2 SYGVKD. The trim removed 6 bases at V and 3 bases at J, leaving 12 bases unmatched. This CDR3 contains 17 residues. These data belong to a study of CD8+ T cells in alopecia areata. Study results and limitations: Alopecia totalis/universalis scalp especially showed more expanded CD8+ clones than normal scalp.

The sequencing template was cDNA reverse transcribed from extracted RNA. Profiled with immunoSEQ multiplex PCR; TCRdb holds only in-frame clones, not every one. The sample holds about 270,000 clones, 60% seen once. Sample treatment: oral pan-JAK inhibitor, 5-10 mg twice daily. V and J are TRBV10-3 and TRBJ2-1, with 9 bases that match TRBD2. The input for sequencing was CD4+ T cells sorted from blood, taken between weeks 51 and 54, from a patient treated with tofacitinib. This TCR came from a human donor with alopecia areata. The CDR3 DNA reads as TGTGCCATCAGAACTCCTGTTCCTAGCGGGGTCTACAATGAGCAGTTCTTC. Encoded protein: CAIRTPVPSGVYNEQFF.